Listed here are 14 T cell receptor beta chains from one sample, sequenced in a study of blood T cell repertoires in COVID-19. The assay was immunoSEQ multiplex PCR, and TCRdb's table has in-frame clones only and misses some. The repertoire consists of a few hundred thousand clones, with over 80% occurring once and the leading ten covering approximately 10%. Sequencing input: PBMCs or T cells enriched from blood (not recorded which). Receptor source: a man in his late teens or twenties with acute COVID-19.

The V and J genes are TRBV12-3 or TRBV12-4 and TRBJ2-5; D unresolved. The ends were cut back, 3 bases at V and 2 bases at J, with 7 bases in the middle. The CDR3 length is 13 residues. The CDR3 is CASSFTQQETQYF. In nucleotides, the CDR3 is TGTGCCAGCAGTTTTACACAGCAAGAGACCCAGTACTTC.

The chain links TRBV5-8 to TRBJ2-2; 15 bases map to TRBD2. The CDR3 consists of 17 residues. Germline lookup yields CDR1 SGHTS and CDR2 YDEGEE. V lost 3 bases, J lost 6 bases, and 6 bases stayed unmatched. The chain's CDR3 is CASSSRGLAGGSGELFF. CDR3 in DNA: TGTGCCAGCAGCTCCCGGGGACTAGCGGGAGGTTCCGGGGAGCTGTTTTTT.

The chain employs TRBV9 and TRBJ2-7, with D tentatively TRBD1 (6 bases). Germline CDR1 reads SGDLS; CDR2 reads YYNGEE. The CDR3 is 14 amino acids. V was trimmed by 3 bases and J by 2 bases, leaving 12 bases between them. CDR3 in amino acids: CASSAGVSAYEQYF. DNA for the CDR3: TGTGCCAGCAGCGCAGGGGTCTCGGCCTACGAGCAGTACTTC.

Only a few counts were recorded for this clone. This chain uses TRBV11-2 with TRBJ2-3; 9 nucleotides match TRBD1. CDR3 length: 16 residues. The junction had 8 bases not matched to a gene; V was cut back by 1 base and J by 6 bases. Germline CDR1 SGHAT, CDR2 FQNNGV. The CDR3: CASSLVRTGEVDTQYF. CDR3 bases: TGTGCCAGCAGCTTAGTAAGGACAGGGGAAGTTGATACGCAGTATTTT.

This chain joins TRBV7-8 and TRBJ1-1; D might be TRBD1 (5 bases). The V end was cut by 1 base, the J end by 5 bases, with 11 bases between. Germline-derived CDR1 and CDR2 are SGHVS and FQNEAQ. This CDR3 spans 14 amino acids. The CDR3 region has the DNA TGTGCCAGCAGCTTAGTAGCAGGGAAAACTGAAGCTTTCTTT. Amino acids: CASSLVAGKTEAFF.

The table lists this clone with a count of one. V usage is TRBV28 and J usage is TRBJ1-3; a possible D gene is TRBD1 (5 bases). The CDR3 consists of 16 residues. CDR1 is MDHEN and CDR2 is SYDVKM in the germline V gene. Trimming removed 2 bases from V and 3 bases from J, with 14 bases in between. DNA for the CDR3: TGTGCCAGCAGTTTACGGGGGGAGTTCTATGGAAACACCATATATTTT. It is translated as CASSLRGEFYGNTIYF.

The rearrangement uses TRBV19 and TRBJ1-2; possibly TRBD1 for D (5 bases). Germline CDR1 reads LNHDA; CDR2 reads SQIVND (reference sequence). V was clipped by 3 bases and J by 4 bases, with 12 bases between them. The CDR3 is 14 amino acids. DNA of the CDR3: TGTGCCAGTAGTATGCAGGGCAACGCCTATGGCTACACCTTC. Its translation: CASSMQGNAYGYTF. Variable domain in full (rest from reference TRBV19 and TRBJ1-2): DGGITQSPKYLFRKEGQNVTLSCEQNLNHDAMYWYRQDPGQGLRLIYYSQIVNDFQKGDIAEGYSVSREKKESFPLTVTSAQKNPTAFYLCASSMQGNAYGYTFGSGTRLTVV.

In this sample, this clone turned up once. The chain has TRBV7-2 and TRBJ2-3; D uncertain. V was pared by 3 bases and J by 4 bases, with 8 bases between. CDR3 length: 13 residues. Per the germline V gene, CDR1 is SGHTA and CDR2 is FQGNSA. CDR3 residues: CASSFPPSDTQYF. Written as DNA, the CDR3 is TGTGCCAGCAGCTTTCCCCCGTCAGATACGCAGTATTTT.

V is TRBV29-1 and J is TRBJ1-3; 11 positions match TRBD1. The CDR3 has 17 residues. Germline V gene lookup returns CDR1 SQVTM and CDR2 ANQGSEA. The V gene end was trimmed by 3 bases and the J gene end by 4 bases; junction bases not matched to a gene: 11. CDR3 sequence: CSVDSPGQGGSGNTIYF. The CDR3 bases are TGCAGCGTTGATTCACCGGGACAGGGGGGATCAGGAAACACCATATATTTT.

The rearrangement links TRBV7-9 to TRBJ1-2; TRBD1 matches 7 bases. The CDR3 has 15 amino acids. From germline, CDR1 is SEHNR and CDR2 FQNEAQ (reference sequence). V dropped 5 bases and J dropped 4; count of bases not matched to a gene: 10. The CDR3 bases are TGTGCCAGCAGCGCCCGGGACAGCCTCATCTATGGCTACACCTTC. This translates into CASSARDSLIYGYTF.

The chain joins TRBV5-5 to TRBJ1-4; no firm D call. Germline V gene sequence: CDR1 SGHKS, CDR2 YYEKEE (reference sequence). The germline V and J ends were trimmed by 2 bases and 8 bases, with 16 bases remaining between them. The CDR3 contains 15 residues. CDR3 nucleotides: TGTGCCAGCAGCTTTGGCTGGGGAGGTGAGGAAAAACTGTTTTTT. Protein product: CASSFGWGGEEKLFF.

The chain employs TRBV27 and TRBJ2-7, with a possible D match to TRBD2 (6 bases). Between the trimmed V and J ends, which lost 6 bases and 8 bases, there was a span of 14 bases. The CDR3 extends over 12 amino acids. Germline loops: CDR1 MNHEY, CDR2 SMNVEV (reference sequence). CDR3 sequence (DNA): TGTGCCAGCAGGGGGGAGGAGAAGAAGCAGTACTTC. This encodes CASRGEEKKQYF.

With respect to this clone: Other DNA sequences of this sample code for an identical CDR3. The chain carries TRBV9 and TRBJ2-1; unclear D gene. In germline, CDR1 is SGDLS, CDR2 YYNGEE. V was shortened by 0 bases and J by 6 bases, with 4 bases between the two germline ends. This CDR3 spans 12 amino acids. CDR3 sequence reads: CASSVGSNEQFF. The CDR3 bases are TGTGCCAGCAGCGTAGGCAGCAATGAGCAGTTCTTC.

CDR3 bases: TGTGCCAGCAGCTCGGACATTGGCGATGAGCAGTTCTTC. It translates to CASSSDIGDEQFF. This chain uses TRBV5-4 with TRBJ2-1; tentative D call: TRBD1 (5 bases). This CDR3 is built from 13 residues. Germline assignment: CDR1 SGHNT and CDR2 YYREEE (reference sequence). V was shortened by 3 bases and J by 8 bases, with 12 bases between the two germline ends.